The 19 T cell receptor beta chains given below trace back to one sample, sequenced in a study of blood T cells in healthy people across ages. Alongside a J-beta primer mix, a sample-barcoded 5' primer served in a second PCR lasting about 7 to 12 cycles. Using its own MiXCR run on the 5' RACE reads, TCRdb lists one record per CDR3 protein. The data hold about 1.6 million distinct CDR3 sequences, with 30% to 40% observed a single time. The sequencing input was blood. Every receptor here comes from a woman aged 25 to 39 in good health.

The chain employs TRBV20-1 and TRBJ1-5; tentatively, D is TRBD1 (5 bases). This CDR3 spans 14 amino acids. Germline-derived CDR1 and CDR2 are DFQATT and SNEGSKA (reference sequence). Deletions cut 5 bases from V and 6 bases from J, with 17 bases between. The CDR3 nucleotides read TGCAGTGCTCCGGCCAGGGCACCGGGTCAGCCCCAGCATTTT. It encodes CSAPARAPGQPQHF.

The chain couples TRBV21-1 to TRBJ2-5; the table assigns TRBD1, which was not confirmed against the DNA. TRBV21-1 is listed as a pseudogene. CDR3 length: 15 residues. CDR3 protein: CASSKAGRIQETQYF. CDR3 coding DNA: TGTGCCAGCAGCAAAGCCGGGCGAATCCAAGAGACCCAGTACTTC.

V gene TRBV2 combines with J gene TRBJ1-5; 7 bases are a match to TRBD1. J was trimmed by 5 bases and V by 5 bases; bases with no gene match: 6. This CDR3 spans 14 amino acids. Germline CDR1 is SNHLY and CDR2 is FYNNEI. This chain's CDR3 is CASSRDRDHQPQHF. The CDR3 DNA reads TGTGCCAGCAGTCGTGACAGGGACCATCAGCCCCAGCATTTT.

V and J are TRBV6-6 and TRBJ1-6; D is possibly TRBD1 (5 bases). The CDR3 is 14 residues long. The V gene lost 0 bases and the J gene lost 8 bases, with 8 bases spanning the gap. Germline V gene lookup returns CDR1 MNHNY and CDR2 SVGAGI (reference sequence). This chain's CDR3 is CASSYSGEDSPLHF. The CDR3 DNA sequence: TGTGCCAGCAGTTACTCAGGGGAGGATTCACCCCTCCACTTT.

The rearrangement links TRBV12-3 or TRBV12-4 to TRBJ1-6; D not resolved. The CDR3 sequence is 12 residues long. The V end was cut by 2 bases, the J end by 9 bases, with 5 bases between. The CDR3 DNA reads as TGTGCCAGCAGTTTAAGAAGTTCACCCCTCCACTTT. Protein product: CASSLRSSPLHF.

This clonotype has only a few counts. The V gene is TRBV20-1, the J gene TRBJ2-1; 12 bases match TRBD2. V was pared by 3 bases and J by 0 bases, with 9 bases of the junction left unmatched. The CDR3 spans 18 residues. Germline CDR1 DFQATT, CDR2 SNEGSKA (reference sequence). CDR3 sequence reads: CSASLAGGRSGSYNEQFF. CDR3 nucleotides: TGCAGTGCTAGTCTAGCGGGAGGGCGTTCGGGCTCCTACAATGAGCAGTTCTTC.

In this sample, this clonotype turned up a few times. J is TRBJ2-7 and V is TRBV6-2 or TRBV6-3; TRBD1 matches at 7 bases. The CDR3 extends over 13 amino acids. The J segment lost 4 bases and the V segment lost 6 bases, leaving 6 bases of the junction unmatched. Looked up from germline, CDR1 is MNHEY and CDR2 is SVGEGT. The chain's CDR3 is CASSYGTVYEQYF. The CDR3 DNA is TGTGCCAGCAGCTACGGGACAGTATACGAGCAGTACTTC.

This clonotype was observed a few times. The chain couples TRBV9 to TRBJ2-7; no firm D call. The length of the CDR3 is 15 residues. V lost 0 bases and J 5 bases, leaving 15 bases between the germline ends. CDR1 SGDLS and CDR2 YYNGEE come from the germline V gene. The DNA for the CDR3 is TGTGCCAGCAGCGTAGCTTACAGCAAGAACGACGAGCAGTACTTC. Amino acids: CASSVAYSKNDEQYF.

There are many counts of this clonotype. The chain carries TRBV10-3 and TRBJ2-7; 8 bases agree with TRBD2. Germline V lookup: CDR1 ENHRY, CDR2 SYGVKD. V was pared by 4 bases and J by 5 bases, with 22 bases of the junction left unmatched. CDR3 size: 19 residues. The CDR3 region is CAISGNPGETGGPFHEQYF. Written as DNA, the CDR3 is TGTGCCATCAGTGGTAATCCCGGTGAGACGGGGGGGCCTTTTCACGAGCAGTACTTC.

This chain links TRBV7-9 with TRBJ1-1, with 9 bases aligning to TRBD1. CDR1 and CDR2 (germline): SEHNR, FQNEAQ (reference sequence). The CDR3 contains 17 residues. Trimming cost V 6 bases and J 0 bases; bases outside gene matches: 11. For the CDR3, the DNA is TGTGCCAGCAGGCCTACAGGGGGCGTCGGGATGAACACTGAAGCTTTCTTT. Protein product: CASRPTGGVGMNTEAFF.

The chain uses TRBV7-9 and TRBJ1-4; 7 bases map to TRBD1. The CDR3 covers 15 residues. The trim removed 5 bases at V and 5 bases at J, leaving 8 bases unmatched. Germline CDR1 is SEHNR and CDR2 is FQNEAQ (reference sequence). Here the CDR3 reads CASSPRGTDNEKLFF. CDR3 bases: TGTGCCAGCAGCCCCCGGGGGACAGACAATGAAAAACTGTTTTTT.

A word on this clonotype: This may be a read error, as it is one base from a much larger clone. This chain joins TRBV28 and TRBJ2-7; 9 bases match TRBD2. CDR1 and CDR2 from the germline V gene are MDHEN and SYDVKM. V gave up 7 bases and J gave up 2 bases; unmatched junction bases: 9. The CDR3 length is 15 residues. The DNA of the CDR3 is TGTGCCAGCACCTTCGGTGCGGGAGGGACCTACGAGCAGTACTTC. Encoded protein: CASTFGAGGTYEQYF. The complete variable domain, with remaining parts taken from reference TRBV28 and TRBJ2-7, reads DVKVTQSSRYLVKRTGEKVFLECVQDMDHENMFWYRQDPGLGLRLIYFSYDVKMKEKGDIPEGYSVSREKKERFSLILESASTNQTSMYLCASTFGAGGTYEQYFGPGTRLTVT.

The chain couples TRBV6-1 to TRBJ1-1; D gene uncertain. This CDR3 has 15 amino acids. The V end was cut by 5 bases, the J end by 1 base, with 14 bases between. Per the germline V gene, CDR1 is MNHNS and CDR2 is SASEGT. The CDR3 sequence is CASSPKRTANTEAFF. The CDR3 nucleotides are TGTGCCAGCAGTCCCAAAAGAACAGCGAACACTGAAGCTTTCTTT.

The gene calls are TRBV20-1 and TRBJ2-3, with a weak D call TRBD1 (6 bases). The CDR3 is 14 residues long. Trimming left V 2 bases short and J 3 bases short, with 12 bases between. CDR1 is DFQATT and CDR2 is SNEGSKA in the germline V gene (reference sequence). CDR3 in DNA: TGCAGTGCTAGACAGGGGACGGCTACAGATACGCAGTATTTT. Translating gives CSARQGTATDTQYF.

This chain uses TRBV29-1 with TRBJ2-3; 10 bases map to TRBD1. There are 14 residues in the CDR3. In germline, CDR1 is SQVTM, CDR2 ANQGSEA. Trimming at V came to 4 bases and at J to 6 bases, leaving 7 bases not matched to a gene. The CDR3 is CSVGDRGHYDTQYF. The CDR3 coding sequence is TGCAGCGTTGGAGACAGGGGGCACTATGATACGCAGTATTTT.

The V call is TRBV5-1, the J call TRBJ1-2; 7 bases line up with TRBD1. The J segment lost 2 bases and the V segment lost 2 bases, leaving 6 bases of the junction unmatched. CDR3 length: 15 amino acids. Germline CDR1 reads SGHRS; CDR2 reads YFSETQ. The CDR3 loop reads CASSLAGTENYGYTF. CDR3 in DNA: TGCGCCAGCAGCTTAGCCGGGACAGAGAACTATGGCTACACCTTC.

As concerns this clonotype: This may arise from a read error, as a much more abundant clone is one base away. The conserved closing phenylalanine or tryptophan is absent in this CDR3, likely reflecting a read error. The chain couples TRBV6-1 to TRBJ2-1, with 8 positions matching TRBD2. The CDR3 is 16 residues long. Trimming took 2 bases from V and 1 from J; bases not matched to a gene: 4. Germline assignment: CDR1 MNHNS and CDR2 SASEGT. The CDR3 bases are TGTGCCAGCAGTGAATTGGGCGGGGGGTCCTACAATGAGCAGTTCGTC. It codes for CASSELGGGSYNEQFV.

The chain recombines TRBV6-2 or TRBV6-3 with TRBJ2-7, with 14 positions matching TRBD2. J lost 2 bases, V lost 4 bases, and 4 bases had no gene match. Germline values: CDR1 MNHEY, CDR2 SVGEGT. The CDR3 is made up of 16 amino acids. CDR3: CASSWTSGGPTYEQYF. The CDR3 nucleotides are TGTGCCAGCAGTTGGACTAGCGGGGGGCCCACCTACGAGCAGTACTTC.

This clonotype has just a few counts. CDR3: CASSSYRDGRKLFF. CDR3 nucleotide sequence: TGTGCCAGCAGTTCCTATCGGGACGGGCGAAAACTGTTTTTT. The chain combines TRBV27 with TRBJ1-4, with a weak D call TRBD1 (5 bases). The CDR3 spans 14 residues. Germline V gives CDR1 MNHEY, CDR2 SMNVEV (reference sequence). V was trimmed by 4 bases and J by 10 bases, leaving 16 bases between them.